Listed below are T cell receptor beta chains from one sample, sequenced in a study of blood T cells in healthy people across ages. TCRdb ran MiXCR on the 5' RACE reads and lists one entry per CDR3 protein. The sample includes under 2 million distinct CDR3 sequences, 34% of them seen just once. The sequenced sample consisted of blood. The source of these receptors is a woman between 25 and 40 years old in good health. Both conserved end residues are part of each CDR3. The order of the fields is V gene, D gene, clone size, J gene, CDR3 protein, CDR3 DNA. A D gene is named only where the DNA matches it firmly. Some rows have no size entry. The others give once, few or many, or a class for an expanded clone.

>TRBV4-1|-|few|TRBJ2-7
CASSRPGEASYEQYF
TGCGCCAGCAGCCGACCCGGGGAGGCCTCCTACGAGCAGTACTTC
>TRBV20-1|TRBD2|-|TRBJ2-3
CSATTCGGNTDTQYF
TGCAGTGCCACTACATGCGGGGGGAACACAGATACGCAGTATTTT
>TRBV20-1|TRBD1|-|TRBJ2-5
CSARFGTGAKETQYF
TGCAGTGCTAGATTTGGGACAGGGGCTAAAGAGACCCAGTACTTC
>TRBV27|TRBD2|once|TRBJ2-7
CASRVAGLNYEQYF
TGTGCCAGCAGGGTAGCGGGATTGAACTACGAGCAGTACTTC
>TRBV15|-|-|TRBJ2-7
CATSSGGSGYEQYF
TGTGCCACCAGCAGCGGGGGTAGCGGATACGAGCAGTACTTC
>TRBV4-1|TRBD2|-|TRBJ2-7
CASSQDSRTSASYEQYF
TGCGCCAGCAGCCAAGACTCTAGGACTAGCGCTTCCTACGAGCAGTACTTC
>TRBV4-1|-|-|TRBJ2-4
CASSQALARGLSKNIQYF
TGCGCCAGCAGCCAAGCATTGGCGCGAGGACTCTCCAAAAACATTCAGTACTTC
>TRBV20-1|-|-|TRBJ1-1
CSPREGKKAFF
TGCAGTCCCAGGGAGGGAAAAAAAGCTTTCTTT
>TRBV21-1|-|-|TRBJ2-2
CASEGVLAGVRFSTGELFF
TGTGCCAGCGAGGGGGTCCTAGCGGGAGTTCGTTTTAGCACCGGGGAGCTGTTTTTT
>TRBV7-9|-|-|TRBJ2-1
CASRERPQGGNEQFF
TGTGCCAGCAGGGAACGTCCCCAAGGCGGCAATGAGCAGTTCTTC
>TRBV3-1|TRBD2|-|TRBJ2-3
CASSRTGLGTDTQYF
TGTGCCAGCAGCCGCACGGGACTAGGCACAGATACGCAGTATTTT
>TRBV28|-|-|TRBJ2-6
CAGRKAGSGANVLTF
TGTGCCGGCAGGAAAGCGGGTTCTGGGGCCAACGTCCTGACTTTC
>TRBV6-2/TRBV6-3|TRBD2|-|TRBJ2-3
CAGSPRTSGSTDTQYF
TGTGCCGGCAGTCCCCGGACTAGCGGAAGCACAGATACGCAGTATTTT
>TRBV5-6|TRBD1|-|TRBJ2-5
CASSLGAGGLEEQYF
TGTGCCAGCAGCTTGGGGGCAGGGGGCCTCGAAGAGCAGTACTTC
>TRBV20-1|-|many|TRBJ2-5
CSAKAGPQETQYF
TGCAGTGCTAAAGCCGGGCCGCAAGAGACCCAGTACTTC
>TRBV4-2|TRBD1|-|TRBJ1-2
CASSPDRGGDYGYTF
TGTGCCAGCAGCCCCGACAGGGGTGGTGACTATGGCTACACCTTC
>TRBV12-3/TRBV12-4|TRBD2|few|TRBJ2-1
CASSHPGLADNNEQFF
TGTGCCAGCAGTCACCCCGGACTAGCGGATAACAATGAGCAGTTCTTC
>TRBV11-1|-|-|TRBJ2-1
CASSRYLSASDEQFF
TGTGCCAGCAGCCGATACCTGTCGGCCTCCGATGAGCAGTTCTTC
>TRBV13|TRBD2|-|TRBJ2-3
CASSPETSGGPLFTDTQYF
TGTGCCAGCAGCCCAGAGACTAGCGGGGGCCCTCTCTTCACAGATACGCAGTATTTT
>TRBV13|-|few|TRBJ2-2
CASSFGGTSTGELFF
TGTGCCAGCAGCTTTGGAGGAACGAGCACCGGGGAGCTGTTTTTT
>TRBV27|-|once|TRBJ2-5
CASSLTWGTQETQYF
TGTGCCAGCAGTTTGACTTGGGGAACGCAAGAGACCCAGTACTTC
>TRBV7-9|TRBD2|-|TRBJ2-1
CASSPPGTSHNEQFF
TGTGCCAGCAGCCCTCCCGGGACTAGCCACAATGAGCAGTTCTTC
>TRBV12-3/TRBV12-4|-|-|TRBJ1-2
CASSLDGGGGNGYTF
TGTGCCAGCAGTTTAGACGGTGGCGGTGGGAATGGCTACACCTTC
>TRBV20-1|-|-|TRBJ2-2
CSARIRDTGELFF
TGCAGTGCCAGAATCAGGGACACCGGGGAGCTGTTTTTT
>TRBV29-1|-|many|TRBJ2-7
CSVRRGKGSYEQYF
TGCAGCGTCCGCCGGGGAAAAGGGTCCTACGAGCAGTACTTC
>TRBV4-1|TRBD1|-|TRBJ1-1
CANSPQGGNTEAFF
TGCGCCAACAGCCCTCAGGGGGGGAACACTGAAGCTTTCTTT
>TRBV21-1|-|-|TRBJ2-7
CASLTSRFYEQYF
TGTGCCAGTCTTACATCAAGGTTCTACGAGCAGTACTTC
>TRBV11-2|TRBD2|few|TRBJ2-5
CASSQSPTSAETQYF
TGTGCCAGCAGCCAGTCCCCAACTAGCGCAGAGACCCAGTACTTC
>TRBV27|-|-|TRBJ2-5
CASSPVVAPETQYF
TGTGCCAGCAGTCCCGTCGTGGCTCCGGAGACCCAGTACTTC
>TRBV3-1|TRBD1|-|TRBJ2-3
CASSQFPPGQEGADTQYF
TGTGCCAGCAGCCAGTTCCCACCGGGACAGGAGGGCGCAGATACGCAGTATTTT
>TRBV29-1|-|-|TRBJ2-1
CSVEPPSMSYNEQFF
TGCAGCGTTGAACCCCCTTCAATGTCCTACAATGAGCAGTTCTTC